A selection of T cell receptor beta chains follows, all from one sample in a study of CD8+ T cells in alopecia areata. Assay used: immunoSEQ multiplex PCR; TCRdb lists only in-frame clones, some missing. The top ten clones hold approximately 25% of a sample with 110,000 to 150,000 clones, around four fifths of them seen once. The starting material was CD8+ T cells sorted from blood, obtained at week 4, from a patient treated with tofacitinib. All receptors come from a human donor with alopecia areata. The CDR3 runs from the conserved cysteine through the conserved F or W. The D gene is left open where the match is weak. Clone size appears in some rows only: once, few, many, or a class for an expanded clone.

>-|TRBV5-1|TRBD1|TRBJ2-1
TGCGCCAGCAGCTTGAGTAGGGGGCGATGGGATGAGCAGTTCTTC
CASSLSRGRWDEQFF
>-|TRBV29-1|TRBD1|TRBJ1-1
TGCAGCGTTGCAACGGACAGGGGGAAAGCTTTCTTT
CSVATDRGKAFF
>-|TRBV27|TRBD2|TRBJ2-7
TGTGCCAGCACGGTGCGGGAGGGAGCCTACGAGCAGTACTTC
CASTVREGAYEQYF
>-|TRBV27|TRBD2|TRBJ2-3
TGTGCCAGCAGTAGCGGGGGCCAGGTAGATACGCAGTATTTT
CASSSGGQVDTQYF
>-|TRBV4-1|TRBD2|TRBJ2-5
TGCGCCAGCAGCCAAGGTGGGAGGGATGTGACCCAGTACTTC
CASSQGGRDVTQYF
>-|TRBV27|-|TRBJ2-7
TGTGCCAGCAGTTTGAACTTCGCGAGCTCCTACGAGCAGTACTTC
CASSLNFASSYEQYF
>-|TRBV27|TRBD1|TRBJ2-7
TGTGCCAGCAGCGCCGAGACAGGGGCTTACGAGCAGTACTTC
CASSAETGAYEQYF
>-|TRBV7-9|TRBD1|TRBJ2-1
TGTGCCAGCAGCACCCCCGTGGTAGGGGGCCAAAACAATGAGCAGTTCTTC
CASSTPVVGGQNNEQFF
>-|TRBV2|-|TRBJ2-5
TGTGCCAGCAGTGCTAAATCGTCAGGGCAAGAGACCCAGTACTTC
CASSAKSSGQETQYF
>once|TRBV4-3|TRBD2|TRBJ2-1
TGCGCCAGCAGCCATAGAGGACTAGCGAGGAGCAATGAGCAGTTCTTC
CASSHRGLARSNEQFF
>-|TRBV27|-|TRBJ2-7
TGTGCCACAGGATACTCTACCTCCTACGAGCAGTACTTC
CATGYSTSYEQYF
>-|TRBV12-5|-|TRBJ2-7
TGTGCTAGTGGTTTGGTTACCTACGAGCAGTACTTC
CASGLVTYEQYF
>-|TRBV7-9|-|TRBJ2-7
TGTGCCAGCAGCTTGGCCAGGGACGCCTACGAGCAGTACTTC
CASSLARDAYEQYF
>-|TRBV28|TRBD2|TRBJ2-1
TGTGCCAGCAGTTTAGGGAGGGCCAATGAGCAGTTCTTC
CASSLGRANEQFF
>few|TRBV4-3|TRBD1|TRBJ2-7
TGCGCCAGCAGCCCCGCGGACAGGGCCTACGAGCAGTACTTC
CASSPADRAYEQYF
>-|TRBV13|TRBD1|TRBJ2-5
TGTGCCAGCAGCGCCAGGACAGGTCAAGAGACCCAGTACTTC
CASSARTGQETQYF
>-|TRBV6-5|-|TRBJ2-2
TGTGCCAGCAGTTACCAGACCGGGGAGCTGTTTTTT
CASSYQTGELFF
>-|TRBV7-9|-|TRBJ2-6
TGTGCCAGCAGCATACAGGACCCTGGGGCCAACGTCCTGACTTTC
CASSIQDPGANVLTF
>-|TRBV15|TRBD1|TRBJ2-7
TGTGCCACCAGCAGGGACAGGGTAGGCTACGAGCAGTACTTC
CATSRDRVGYEQYF
>-|TRBV4-1|-|TRBJ1-2
TGCGCCAGCAGCCAAGAGGGCAGAGCTAACTATGGCTACACCTTC
CASSQEGRANYGYTF
>-|TRBV7-6|-|TRBJ2-1
TGTGCCAGCAGCGAAGAACTAGGAAGCTTCTACAATGAGCAGTTCTTC
CASSEELGSFYNEQFF
>-|TRBV27|-|TRBJ2-2
TGTGCCAGCAGTTTAGTGGGACATCTGTCGGGGGAGCTGTTTTTT
CASSLVGHLSGELFF
>-|TRBV30|TRBD2|TRBJ2-7
TGTGCCTGGAGGTCAACAGGGGGGACTAGCGGCTCCTACGAGCAGTACTTC
CAWRSTGGTSGSYEQYF
>-|TRBV4-1|-|TRBJ1-1
TGCGCCAGCAGCCGTGCAGCTTTCTTT
CASSRAAFF
>-|TRBV29-1|TRBD2|TRBJ2-1
TGCAGCGTAATTACTAGCGGGGGGGCCTATGAGCAGTTCTTC
CSVITSGGAYEQFF
>-|TRBV15|-|TRBJ2-5
TGTGCCACCAGCAGATCGATGAGGACTCAAGAGACCCAGTACTTC
CATSRSMRTQETQYF
>-|TRBV29-1|TRBD2|TRBJ2-5
TGCAGCGTTGTGGCGGGGGGGCCCCCAGAGACCCAGTACTTC
CSVVAGGPPETQYF
>-|TRBV10-3|-|TRBJ1-5
TGTGCCATCAGTGCCGGAGATCGCCCTCAGCCCCAGCATTTT
CAISAGDRPQPQHF
>-|TRBV4-1|TRBD2|TRBJ2-5
TGCGCCAGCAGCCAAACCGGGACTAGGCAAGAGACCCAGTACTTC
CASSQTGTRQETQYF
>once|TRBV19|-|TRBJ2-1
TGTGCCAGTAGTATCCAGCATCCGAACAATGAGCAGTTCTTC
CASSIQHPNNEQFF
>-|TRBV4-2|-|TRBJ2-3
TGTGCCAGCAGCCAATCTCCAGATACGCAGTATTTT
CASSQSPDTQYF
>-|TRBV19|-|TRBJ2-7
TGTGCCAGTAGTCGGACAGCCTCCTACGAGCAGTACTTC
CASSRTASYEQYF
>-|TRBV29-1|TRBD1|TRBJ2-7
TGCAGCTGCGCTGGGGGACAGGACTACGAGCAGTACTTC
CSCAGGQDYEQYF
>-|TRBV7-9|-|TRBJ1-3
TGTGCCAGCAGCTTATCGGTACCCTCTGGAAACACCATATATTTT
CASSLSVPSGNTIYF
>-|TRBV9|TRBD2|TRBJ2-7
TGTGCCAGCAGCGCGGGACTAGCGGGGGACGAGCAGTACTTC
CASSAGLAGDEQYF
>once|TRBV11-2|-|TRBJ2-7
TGTGCCAGCAGCTTAGTGGGAGAATACGAGCAGTACTTC
CASSLVGEYEQYF
>-|TRBV4-3|-|TRBJ2-3
TGCGCCAGCAGCCAAGATGGGCAGAGAACAGATACGCAGTATTTT
CASSQDGQRTDTQYF
>few|TRBV9|TRBD1|TRBJ2-5
TGTGCCAGCAGCGTTACTAAAGGTGGGACAGGGATTTATGCGGGAGAGACCCAGTACTTC
CASSVTKGGTGIYAGETQYF
>-|TRBV27|-|TRBJ2-1
TGTGCCAGCAGTTTTACACCCAAGAATGAGCAGTTCTTC
CASSFTPKNEQFF
>-|TRBV9|TRBD1|TRBJ2-7
TGTGCCAGCAGCGTTAGGGACAGAGAAGTCTACGAGCAGTACTTC
CASSVRDREVYEQYF
>-|TRBV4-1|-|TRBJ2-7
TGCGCCAGCAGCCCCCTTGGGGGGGGCCCTTTGAGCTCCTACGAGCAGTACTTC
CASSPLGGGPLSSYEQYF